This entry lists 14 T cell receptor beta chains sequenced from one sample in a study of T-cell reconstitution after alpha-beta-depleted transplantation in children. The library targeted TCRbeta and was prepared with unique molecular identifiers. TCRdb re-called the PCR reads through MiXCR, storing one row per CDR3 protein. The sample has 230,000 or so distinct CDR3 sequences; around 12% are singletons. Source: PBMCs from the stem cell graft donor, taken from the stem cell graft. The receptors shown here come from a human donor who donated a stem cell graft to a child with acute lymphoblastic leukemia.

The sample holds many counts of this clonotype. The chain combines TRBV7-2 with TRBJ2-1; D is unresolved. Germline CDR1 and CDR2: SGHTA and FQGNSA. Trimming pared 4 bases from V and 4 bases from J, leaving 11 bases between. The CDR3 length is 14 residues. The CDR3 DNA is TGTGCCAGCAGCTCATCGGGCCTATACAATGAGCAGTTCTTC. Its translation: CASSSSGLYNEQFF.

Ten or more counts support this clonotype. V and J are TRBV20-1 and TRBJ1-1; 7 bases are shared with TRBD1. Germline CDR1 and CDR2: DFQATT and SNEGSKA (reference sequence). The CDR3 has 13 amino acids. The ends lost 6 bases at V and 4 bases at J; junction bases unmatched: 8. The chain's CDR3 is CSATQGIGTEAFF. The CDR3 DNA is TGCAGTGCCACACAGGGGATAGGCACTGAAGCTTTCTTT.

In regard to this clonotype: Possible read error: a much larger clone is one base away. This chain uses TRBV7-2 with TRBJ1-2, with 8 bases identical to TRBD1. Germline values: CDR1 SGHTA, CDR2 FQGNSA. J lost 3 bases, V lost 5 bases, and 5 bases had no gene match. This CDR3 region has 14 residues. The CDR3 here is CASSRTGSHYGYTF. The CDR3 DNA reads TGTGCCAGCAGCCGGACAGGGTCCCACTATGGCTACACCTTC.

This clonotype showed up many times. CDR3 bases: TGTGCCAGCAAATCGGGAGGGGCCAGCAATCAGCCCCAGCATTTT. Its protein product is CASKSGGASNQPQHF. The chain combines TRBV12-3 or TRBV12-4 with TRBJ1-5; possibly TRBD1 for D (5 bases). The CDR3 runs to 15 residues. V lost 7 bases and J lost 1, with 14 bases in between.

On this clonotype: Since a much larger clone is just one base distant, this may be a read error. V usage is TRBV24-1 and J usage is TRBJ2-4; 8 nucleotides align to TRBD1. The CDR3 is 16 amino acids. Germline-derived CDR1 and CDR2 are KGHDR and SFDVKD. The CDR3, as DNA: TGTGCCACCAGTGATTCAAGGGCAGGGGGCTTGAACAGTCAGTACTTC. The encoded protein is CATSDSRAGGLNSQYF.

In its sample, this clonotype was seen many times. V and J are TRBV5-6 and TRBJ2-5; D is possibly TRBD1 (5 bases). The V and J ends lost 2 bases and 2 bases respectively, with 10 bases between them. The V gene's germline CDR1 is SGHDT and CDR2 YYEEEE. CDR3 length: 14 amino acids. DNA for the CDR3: TGTGCCAGCAGCTTAATCAGGGATCAAGAGACCCAGTACTTC. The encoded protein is CASSLIRDQETQYF.

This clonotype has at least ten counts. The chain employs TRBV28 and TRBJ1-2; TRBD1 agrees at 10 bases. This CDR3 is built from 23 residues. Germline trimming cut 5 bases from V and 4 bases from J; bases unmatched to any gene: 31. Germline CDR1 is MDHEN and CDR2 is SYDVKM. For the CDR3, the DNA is TGTGCCAGCAGTCCCCCCACCGGGACAGGGGAATATTGGGGCATTTGGAAGAGCTATGGCTACACCTTC. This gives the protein CASSPPTGTGEYWGIWKSYGYTF.

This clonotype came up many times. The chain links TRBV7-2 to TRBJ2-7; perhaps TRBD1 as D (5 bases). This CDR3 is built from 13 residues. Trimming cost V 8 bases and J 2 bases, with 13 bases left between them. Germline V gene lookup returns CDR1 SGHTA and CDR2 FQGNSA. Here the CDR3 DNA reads TGTGCCAGCGGAGCAGGGAATACCTACGAGCAGTACTTC. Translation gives CASGAGNTYEQYF. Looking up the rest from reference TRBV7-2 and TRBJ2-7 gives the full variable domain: GAGVSQSPSNKVTEKGKDVELRCDPISGHTALYWYRQSLGQGLEFLIYFQGNSAPDKSGLPSDRFSAERTGGSVSTLTIQRTQQEDSAVYLCASGAGNTYEQYFGPGTRLTVT.

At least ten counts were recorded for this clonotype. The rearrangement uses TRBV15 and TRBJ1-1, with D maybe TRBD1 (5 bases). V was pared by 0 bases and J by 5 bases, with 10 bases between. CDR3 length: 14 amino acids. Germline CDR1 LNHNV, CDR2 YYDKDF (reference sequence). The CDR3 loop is CATSRDGGGTEAFF. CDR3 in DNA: TGTGCCACCAGCAGAGATGGTGGGGGGACTGAAGCTTTCTTT.

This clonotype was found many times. CDR3 sequence (DNA): TGTGCCAGCAGCCCACGGGGTGGGGATACGCAGTATTTT. This codes for CASSPRGGDTQYF. The chain employs TRBV6-6 and TRBJ2-3; TRBD2 is a possible D gene (5 bases). Trimming took off 6 bases at V and 6 bases at J, with 13 bases between the two ends. Looked up from germline, CDR1 is MNHNY and CDR2 is SVGAGI (reference sequence). CDR3 size: 13 residues.

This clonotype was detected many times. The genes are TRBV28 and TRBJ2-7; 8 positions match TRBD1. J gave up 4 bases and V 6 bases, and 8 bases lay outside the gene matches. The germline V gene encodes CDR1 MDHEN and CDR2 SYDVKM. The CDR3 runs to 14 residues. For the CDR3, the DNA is TGTGCCAGCAGATCGGGACAGGTATTGTACGAGCAGTACTTC. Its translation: CASRSGQVLYEQYF.

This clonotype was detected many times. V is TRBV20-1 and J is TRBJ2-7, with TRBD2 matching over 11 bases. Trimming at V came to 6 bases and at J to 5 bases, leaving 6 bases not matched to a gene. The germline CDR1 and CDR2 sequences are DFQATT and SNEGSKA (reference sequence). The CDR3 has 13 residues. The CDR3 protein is CSALLAGEDEQYF. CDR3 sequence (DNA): TGCAGTGCGTTACTAGCGGGAGAGGACGAGCAGTACTTC.

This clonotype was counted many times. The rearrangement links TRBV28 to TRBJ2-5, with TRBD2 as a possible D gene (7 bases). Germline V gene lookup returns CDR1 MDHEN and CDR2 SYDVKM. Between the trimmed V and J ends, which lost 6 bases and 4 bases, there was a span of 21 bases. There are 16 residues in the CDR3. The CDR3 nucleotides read TGTGCCAGCAGCCAAACCGGGGGGCATCAGTCAGAGACCCAGTACTTC. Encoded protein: CASSQTGGHQSETQYF.

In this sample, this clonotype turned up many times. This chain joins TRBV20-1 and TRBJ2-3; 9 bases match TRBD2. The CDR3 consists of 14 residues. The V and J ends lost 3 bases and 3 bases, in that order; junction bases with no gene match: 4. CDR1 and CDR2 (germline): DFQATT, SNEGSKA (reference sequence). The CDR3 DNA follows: TGCAGTGCTAGCTCCAGCGGGAGGACAGATACGCAGTATTTT. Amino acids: CSASSSGRTDTQYF.